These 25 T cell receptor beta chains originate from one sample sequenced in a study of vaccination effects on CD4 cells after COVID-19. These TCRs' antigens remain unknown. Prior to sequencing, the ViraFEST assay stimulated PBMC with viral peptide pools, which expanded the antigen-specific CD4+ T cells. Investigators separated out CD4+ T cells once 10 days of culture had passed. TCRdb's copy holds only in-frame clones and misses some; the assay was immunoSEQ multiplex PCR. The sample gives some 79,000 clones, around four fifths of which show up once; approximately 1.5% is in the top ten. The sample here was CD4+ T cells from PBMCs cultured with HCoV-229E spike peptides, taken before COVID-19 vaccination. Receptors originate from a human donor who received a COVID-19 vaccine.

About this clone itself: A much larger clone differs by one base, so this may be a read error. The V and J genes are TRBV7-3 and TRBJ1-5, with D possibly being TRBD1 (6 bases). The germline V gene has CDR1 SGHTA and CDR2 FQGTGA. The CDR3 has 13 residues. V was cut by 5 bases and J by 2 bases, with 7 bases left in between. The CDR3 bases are TGTGCCAGCAGCGCAGGGGGCAATCAGCCCCAGCATTTT. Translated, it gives CASSAGGNQPQHF.

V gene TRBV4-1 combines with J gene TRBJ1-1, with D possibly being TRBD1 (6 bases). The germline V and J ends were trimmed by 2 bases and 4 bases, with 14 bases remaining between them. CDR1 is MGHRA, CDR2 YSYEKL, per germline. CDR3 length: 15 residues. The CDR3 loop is CASSQPTRGATEAFF. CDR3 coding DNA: TGCGCCAGCAGCCAACCGACCCGGGGGGCCACTGAAGCTTTCTTT.

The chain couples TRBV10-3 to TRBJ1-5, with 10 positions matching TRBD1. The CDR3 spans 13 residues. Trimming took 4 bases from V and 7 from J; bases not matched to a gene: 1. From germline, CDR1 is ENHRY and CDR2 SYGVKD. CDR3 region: CAISGQGAQPQHF. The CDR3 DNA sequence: TGTGCCATCAGTGGACAGGGGGCCCAGCCCCAGCATTTT.

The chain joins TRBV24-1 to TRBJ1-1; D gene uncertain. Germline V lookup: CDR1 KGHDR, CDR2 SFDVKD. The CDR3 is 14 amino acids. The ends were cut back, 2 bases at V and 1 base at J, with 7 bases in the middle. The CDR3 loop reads CATSDSAANTEAFF. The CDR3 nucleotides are TGTGCCACCAGTGATTCGGCGGCGAACACTGAAGCTTTCTTT.

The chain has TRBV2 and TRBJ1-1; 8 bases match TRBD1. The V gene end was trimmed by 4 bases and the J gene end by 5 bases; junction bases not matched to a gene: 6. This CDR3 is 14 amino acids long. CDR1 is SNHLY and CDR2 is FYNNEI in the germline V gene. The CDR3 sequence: CASSGMGQETEAFF. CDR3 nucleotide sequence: TGTGCCAGCAGTGGTATGGGACAGGAGACTGAAGCTTTCTTT. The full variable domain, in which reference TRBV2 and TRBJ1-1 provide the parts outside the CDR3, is EPEVTQTPSHQVTQMGQEVILRCVPISNHLYFYWYRQILGQKVEFLVSFYNNEISEKSEIFDDQFSVERPDGSNFTLKIRSTKLEDSAMYFCASSGMGQETEAFFGQGTRLTVV.

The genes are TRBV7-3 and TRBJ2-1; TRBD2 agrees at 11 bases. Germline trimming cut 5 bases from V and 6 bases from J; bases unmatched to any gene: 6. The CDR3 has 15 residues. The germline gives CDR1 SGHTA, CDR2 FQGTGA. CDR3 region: CASSTRLAGSNEQFF. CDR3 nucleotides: TGTGCCAGCAGCACGAGACTAGCGGGGAGCAATGAGCAGTTCTTC.

The CDR3, as DNA: TGTGCCAGCGCCTATGATTGGGATGAAAAACTGTTTTTT. It yields the protein CASAYDWDEKLFF. The chain links TRBV18 to TRBJ1-4; D unresolved. The CDR3 length is 13 residues. V lost 8 bases, J lost 6 bases, and 13 bases lay in between. Per the germline V gene, CDR1 is KGHSH and CDR2 is LQKENI.

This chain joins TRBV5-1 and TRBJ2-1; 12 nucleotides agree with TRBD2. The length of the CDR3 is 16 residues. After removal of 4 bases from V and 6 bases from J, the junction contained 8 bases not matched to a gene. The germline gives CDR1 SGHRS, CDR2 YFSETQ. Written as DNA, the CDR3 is TGCGCCAGCAGCCGAATTCTAGCGGGGGGGCCCAATGAGCAGTTCTTC. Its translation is CASSRILAGGPNEQFF. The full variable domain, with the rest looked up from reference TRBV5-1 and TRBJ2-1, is KAGVTQTPRYLIKTRGQQVTLSCSPISGHRSVSWYQQTPGQGLQFLFEYFSETQRNKGNFPGRFSGRQFSNSRSEMNVSTLELGDSALYLCASSRILAGGPNEQFFGPGTRLTVL.

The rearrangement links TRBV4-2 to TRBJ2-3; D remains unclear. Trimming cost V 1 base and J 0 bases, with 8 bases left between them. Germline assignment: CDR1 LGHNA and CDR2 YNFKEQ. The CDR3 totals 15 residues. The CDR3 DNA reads TGTGCCAGCAGCCAAGGGGGTCAAAGCACAGATACGCAGTATTTT. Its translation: CASSQGGQSTDTQYF.

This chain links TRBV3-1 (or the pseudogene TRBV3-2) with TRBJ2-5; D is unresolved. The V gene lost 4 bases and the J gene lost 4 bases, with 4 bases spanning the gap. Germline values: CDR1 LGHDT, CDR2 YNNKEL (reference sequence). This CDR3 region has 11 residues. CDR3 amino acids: CASSRAETQYF. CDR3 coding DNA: TGTGCCAGCAGCCGGGCAGAGACCCAGTACTTC.

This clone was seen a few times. CDR3 DNA sequence: TGTGCCAGCAGTGAATTGGCCCGGGGTGGGGATGAGCAGTTCTTC. It translates to CASSELARGGDEQFF. J is TRBJ2-1 and V is TRBV6-1; possibly TRBD2 for D (5 bases). The germline V gene encodes CDR1 MNHNS and CDR2 SASEGT. The CDR3 is made up of 15 amino acids. V lost 2 bases, J lost 8 bases, and 16 bases lay in between.

The CDR3 nucleotides read TGTGCCAGTAGTGGCGACGGGGGACAGGCCGACTACGAGCAGTACGTC. Its protein is CASSGDGGQADYEQYV. V is TRBV19 and J is TRBJ2-7, with 8 bases matching TRBD1. There are 16 residues in the CDR3. The V gene's germline CDR1 is LNHDA and CDR2 SQIVND (reference sequence). Germline trimming cut 5 bases from V and 3 bases from J; bases unmatched to any gene: 12.

This chain's CDR3 is CASSAGTTGDETQYF. As DNA, the CDR3 is TGTGCCAGCAGCGCGGGCACAACAGGGGACGAGACCCAGTACTTC. The chain has TRBV6-5 and TRBJ2-5; 7 bases are a match to TRBD1. With 6 bases clipped from V and 5 bases from J, the junction kept 12 bases outside the gene matches. This CDR3 spans 15 amino acids. Germline-derived CDR1 and CDR2 are MNHEY and SVGAGI.

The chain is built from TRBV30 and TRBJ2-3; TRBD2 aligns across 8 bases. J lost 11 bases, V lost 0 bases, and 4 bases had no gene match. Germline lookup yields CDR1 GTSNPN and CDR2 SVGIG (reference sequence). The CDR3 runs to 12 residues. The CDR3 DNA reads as TGTGCCTGGAGTGTACCCAGCGGGGGGCAGTATTTT. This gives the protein CAWSVPSGGQYF.

The CDR3 sequence: CASSPGQENQPQHF. Written as DNA, the CDR3 is TGCGCCAGCAGCCCCGGACAGGAAAATCAGCCCCAGCATTTT. V usage is TRBV5-1 and J usage is TRBJ1-5, with TRBD1 matching over 7 bases. The length of the CDR3 is 14 residues. Germline CDR1 is SGHRS and CDR2 is YFSETQ. The V and J ends lost 4 bases and 4 bases, in that order; junction bases with no gene match: 5. Full variable domain (rest looked up from reference TRBV5-1 and TRBJ1-5): KAGVTQTPRYLIKTRGQQVTLSCSPISGHRSVSWYQQTPGQGLQFLFEYFSETQRNKGNFPGRFSGRQFSNSRSEMNVSTLELGDSALYLCASSPGQENQPQHFGDGTRLSIL.

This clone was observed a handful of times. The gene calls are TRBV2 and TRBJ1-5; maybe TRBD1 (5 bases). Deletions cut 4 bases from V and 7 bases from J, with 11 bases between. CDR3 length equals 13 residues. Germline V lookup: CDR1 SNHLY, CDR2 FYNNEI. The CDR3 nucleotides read TGTGCCAGCAGTGGGGGGACGGGACAGCCCCAGCATTTT. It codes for CASSGGTGQPQHF.

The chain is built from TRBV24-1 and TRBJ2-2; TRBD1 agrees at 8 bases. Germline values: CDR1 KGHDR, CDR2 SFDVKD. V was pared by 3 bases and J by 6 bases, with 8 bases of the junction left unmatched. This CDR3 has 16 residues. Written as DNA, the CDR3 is TGTGCCACCAGTGATCCCGGACAGGGTCGGTCCGGGGAGCTGTTTTTT. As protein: CATSDPGQGRSGELFF.

CDR3 DNA sequence: TGTGCCAGCAGCTACACTCTACGGGGGGGCCTCAACAATGAGCAGTTCTTC. Its protein is CASSYTLRGGLNNEQFF. This sequence joins TRBV3-1 (or the pseudogene TRBV3-2) and TRBJ2-1; 8 positions match TRBD2. Trimming at V came to 5 bases and at J to 5 bases, leaving 14 bases not matched to a gene. There are 17 residues in the CDR3. The V gene's germline CDR1 is LGHDT and CDR2 YNNKEL (reference sequence).

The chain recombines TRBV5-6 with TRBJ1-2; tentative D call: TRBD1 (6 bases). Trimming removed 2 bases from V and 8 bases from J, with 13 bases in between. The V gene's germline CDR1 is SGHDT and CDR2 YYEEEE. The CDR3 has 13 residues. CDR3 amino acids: CASSFMGAGGYTF. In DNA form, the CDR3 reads TGTGCCAGCAGCTTCATGGGGGCTGGAGGCTACACCTTC.

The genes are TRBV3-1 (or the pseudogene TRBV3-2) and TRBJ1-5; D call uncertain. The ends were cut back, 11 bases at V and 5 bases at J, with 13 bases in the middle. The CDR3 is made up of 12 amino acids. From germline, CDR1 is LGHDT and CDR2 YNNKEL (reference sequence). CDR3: CAEFSGDQPQHF. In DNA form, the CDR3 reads TGTGCCGAATTCTCGGGTGATCAGCCCCAGCATTTT.

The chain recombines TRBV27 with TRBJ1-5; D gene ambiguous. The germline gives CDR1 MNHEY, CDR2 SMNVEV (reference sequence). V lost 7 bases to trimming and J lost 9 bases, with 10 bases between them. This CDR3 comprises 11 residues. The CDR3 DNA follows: TGTGCCAGCACCCTTTTCTCGCCCCAGCATTTT. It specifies CASTLFSPQHF.

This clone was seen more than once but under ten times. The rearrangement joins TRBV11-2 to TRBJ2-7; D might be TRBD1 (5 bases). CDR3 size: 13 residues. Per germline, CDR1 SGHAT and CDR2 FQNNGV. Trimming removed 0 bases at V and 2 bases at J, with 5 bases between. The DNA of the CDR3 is TGTGCCAGCAGCTTAGACAGGGCCTACGAGCAGTACGTC. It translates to CASSLDRAYEQYV.

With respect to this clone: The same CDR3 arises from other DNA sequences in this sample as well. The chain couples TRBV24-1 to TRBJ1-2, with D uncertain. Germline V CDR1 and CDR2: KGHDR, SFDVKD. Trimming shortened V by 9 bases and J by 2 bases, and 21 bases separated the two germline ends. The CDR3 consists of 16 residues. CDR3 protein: CATLLAELRPNYGYTF. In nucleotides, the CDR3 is TGTGCCACCCTATTGGCGGAACTCAGACCCAACTATGGCTACACCTTC.

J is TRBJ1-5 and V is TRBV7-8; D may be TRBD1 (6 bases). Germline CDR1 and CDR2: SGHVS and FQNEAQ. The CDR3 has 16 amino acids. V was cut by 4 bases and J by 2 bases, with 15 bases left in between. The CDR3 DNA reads TGTGCCAGCAGCTCCCTGAACCCAGGGGGCAATCAGCCCCAGCATTTT. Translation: CASSSLNPGGNQPQHF.

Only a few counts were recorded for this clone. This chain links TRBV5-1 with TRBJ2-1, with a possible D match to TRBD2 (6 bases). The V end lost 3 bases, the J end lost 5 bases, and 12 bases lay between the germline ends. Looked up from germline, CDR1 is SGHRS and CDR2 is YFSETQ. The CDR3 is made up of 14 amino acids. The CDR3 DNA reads TGCGCCAGCAGCTCGGAGGCGGGGAACAATGAGCAGTTCTTC. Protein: CASSSEAGNNEQFF.